The present entry profiles one T cell receptor (beta chain) with its context. CDR3 size: 12 residues. Germline values: CDR1 MNHEY, CDR2 SVGAGI. V lost 1 base and J 6 bases, leaving 3 bases between the germline ends. The record originates from a study of blood T cell repertoires in COVID-19. On the study more broadly: Sources were T cells, B-cell-depleted T cells, or PBMCs; the material itself was cDNA or gDNA.

Study processing details: Amplification from reference gene primers served as the basis for estimated nucleated cell counts. Some clones are missing from TCRdb's copy, which holds only in-frame ones; the method was immunoSEQ multiplex PCR. Clone size and the V and J calls come from that table; the DNA yielded D and trimming. In the table there are about 290,000 clones, around 89% of which are singletons. The source material was peripheral blood. The source of this sequence is a man aged 40-50 years with acute or convalescent COVID-19. This chain joins TRBV6-5 and TRBJ2-2; D ambiguous. In DNA form, the CDR3 reads TGTGCCAGCAGTTACTTAGCCGGGGAGCTGTTTTTT. The encoded protein is CASSYLAGELFF.